A selection of T cell receptor beta chains follows, all from one sample in a study of cytomegalovirus exposure and HLA in healthy donors. Sequenced by immunoSEQ multiplex PCR; TCRdb stores in-frame clones only, minus some. The sample contains around 150,000 clones, approximately 84% of which appear only once. Sequenced: PBMCs. The source is a man between 25 and 39 years old in good health and CMV-seropositive. Both conserved end residues are part of each CDR3. The order of the fields is clone size, V gene, J gene, D gene, CDR3 DNA, CDR3 protein. The D gene is left open where the match is weak. Some rows mark clone size as missing; the rest say once, few, many or name a class of expanded clone.

abundance: -; v_gene: TRBV18; j_gene: TRBJ1-1; d_gene: TRBD1; CDR3nt: TGTGCCAGCTCACCGATGACAGGGTATACTGAAGCTTTCTTT; CDR3aa: CASSPMTGYTEAFF
abundance: few; v_gene: TRBV27; j_gene: TRBJ1-4; d_gene: -; CDR3nt: TGTGCCAGCAGTTTTATTGGGACTAAGGGAGATGAAAAACTGTTTTTT; CDR3aa: CASSFIGTKGDEKLFF
abundance: -; v_gene: TRBV5-4; j_gene: TRBJ2-7; d_gene: TRBD2; CDR3nt: TGTGCCAGCAGCGTCGAGTTAGCGGGAGGTCCCTACGAGCAGTACTTC; CDR3aa: CASSVELAGGPYEQYF
abundance: -; v_gene: TRBV5-1; j_gene: TRBJ1-5; d_gene: TRBD1; CDR3nt: TGCGCCAGCAGCGACGGGACAGGGGATCAGCCCCAGCATTTT; CDR3aa: CASSDGTGDQPQHF
abundance: once; v_gene: TRBV5-4; j_gene: TRBJ1-1; d_gene: TRBD1; CDR3nt: TGTGCCAGCAGCTTGGGGACAGGGCAGACTGAAGCTTTCTTT; CDR3aa: CASSLGTGQTEAFF
abundance: -; v_gene: TRBV28; j_gene: TRBJ2-3; d_gene: TRBD2; CDR3nt: TGTGCCAGCAGTACAGCGGGAGGCACAGATACGCAGTATTTT; CDR3aa: CASSTAGGTDTQYF
abundance: -; v_gene: TRBV7-2; j_gene: TRBJ1-5; d_gene: -; CDR3nt: TGTGCCAGCAGCGTCAGAGGAGGCAATCAGCCCCAGCATTTT; CDR3aa: CASSVRGGNQPQHF
abundance: -; v_gene: TRBV27; j_gene: TRBJ2-7; d_gene: TRBD2; CDR3nt: TGTGCCAGCAGCCTTCGGGGGGTTTTCGGGGGGTCATCCTACGAGCAGTACTTC; CDR3aa: CASSLRGVFGGSSYEQYF
abundance: -; v_gene: TRBV9; j_gene: TRBJ2-1; d_gene: TRBD2; CDR3nt: TGTGCCAGCAGCGTAGTGGCTAGCGGGACGGATGAGCAGTTCTTC; CDR3aa: CASSVVASGTDEQFF
abundance: once; v_gene: TRBV5-6; j_gene: TRBJ2-1; d_gene: TRBD2; CDR3nt: TGTGCCAGCAGCGTAACTAGCGTCGGAGAGCAGTTCTTC; CDR3aa: CASSVTSVGEQFF
abundance: -; v_gene: TRBV7-8; j_gene: TRBJ1-4; d_gene: -; CDR3nt: TGTGCCAGCAGCCTAAACCACGACCAGGGGAACGAAAAACTGTTTTTT; CDR3aa: CASSLNHDQGNEKLFF
abundance: -; v_gene: TRBV4-2; j_gene: TRBJ2-2; d_gene: TRBD1; CDR3nt: TGTGCCAGCAGCCAAGATACCCCCCCCCGGGACAGGGGGAGCGAGGAGCTGTTTTTT; CDR3aa: CASSQDTPPRDRGSEELFF
abundance: -; v_gene: TRBV7-2; j_gene: TRBJ2-7; d_gene: -; CDR3nt: TGTGCCAGCAGCCCTAGGTCCGGGGGCTACGAGCAGTACTTC; CDR3aa: CASSPRSGGYEQYF
abundance: once; v_gene: TRBV5-4; j_gene: TRBJ2-7; d_gene: -; CDR3nt: TGTGCCAGCAGCTTGGGAAGGGGACTCCTTCCCTACGAGCAGTACTTC; CDR3aa: CASSLGRGLLPYEQYF
abundance: -; v_gene: TRBV6-1; j_gene: TRBJ2-1; d_gene: TRBD2; CDR3nt: TGTGCCAGCAGGGGACTAGCGGACAATGAGCAGTTCTTC; CDR3aa: CASRGLADNEQFF
abundance: -; v_gene: TRBV28; j_gene: TRBJ2-2; d_gene: -; CDR3nt: TGTGCCAGCAGTTTAATGAGGTGGATGGGGGCCACCGGGGAGCTGTTTTTT; CDR3aa: CASSLMRWMGATGELFF
abundance: -; v_gene: TRBV2; j_gene: TRBJ2-5; d_gene: TRBD1; CDR3nt: TGTGCCAGCACCCACAGCGTACAGGGGGCTGGTGAGCAGTACTTC; CDR3aa: CASTHSVQGAGEQYF
abundance: -; v_gene: TRBV18; j_gene: TRBJ1-5; d_gene: -; CDR3nt: TGTGCCAGCTCACAGACAGAATATAGCAATCAGCCCCAGCATTTT; CDR3aa: CASSQTEYSNQPQHF
abundance: -; v_gene: TRBV5-1; j_gene: TRBJ2-7; d_gene: -; CDR3nt: TGCGCCAGCAGCTTGGGGCTAGACGTGGACGAGCAGTACTTC; CDR3aa: CASSLGLDVDEQYF
abundance: -; v_gene: TRBV7-9; j_gene: TRBJ2-7; d_gene: TRBD1; CDR3nt: TGTGCCAGCAGCTTCGACAGGGGCCTGCCCTACGAGCAGTACTTC; CDR3aa: CASSFDRGLPYEQYF
abundance: few; v_gene: TRBV6-5; j_gene: TRBJ1-2; d_gene: -; CDR3nt: TGTGCCAGCAGCCTGTGGGGAGGGGGCTACACCTTC; CDR3aa: CASSLWGGGYTF
abundance: -; v_gene: TRBV29-1; j_gene: TRBJ2-6; d_gene: -; CDR3nt: TGCAGCGTTGCTCTCTCTGGGGCCAACGTCCTGACTTTC; CDR3aa: CSVALSGANVLTF
abundance: -; v_gene: TRBV30; j_gene: TRBJ2-7; d_gene: TRBD2; CDR3nt: TGTGCCTCCCGCCGGGGGGAGGGCGAGCAGTACTTC; CDR3aa: CASRRGEGEQYF
abundance: -; v_gene: TRBV28; j_gene: TRBJ2-3; d_gene: TRBD2; CDR3nt: TGTGCCAGCAGTTGGGCTAGCGGGACTAGCACAGATACGCAGTATTTT; CDR3aa: CASSWASGTSTDTQYF
abundance: -; v_gene: TRBV4-1; j_gene: TRBJ1-4; d_gene: TRBD1; CDR3nt: TGCGCCAGCAGCCAAGATCCGGGACAGCCCGAAAAACTGTTTTTT; CDR3aa: CASSQDPGQPEKLFF
abundance: -; v_gene: TRBV7-9; j_gene: TRBJ1-1; d_gene: -; CDR3nt: TGTGCCAGCAGCCCTAGGACAGCCCATGAAGCTTTCTTT; CDR3aa: CASSPRTAHEAFF
abundance: -; v_gene: TRBV29-1; j_gene: TRBJ2-1; d_gene: TRBD2; CDR3nt: TGCAGCGCCGGGGGGACTAGCGGGGAAAATGAGCAGTTCTTC; CDR3aa: CSAGGTSGENEQFF
abundance: -; v_gene: TRBV6-1; j_gene: TRBJ2-1; d_gene: TRBD1; CDR3nt: TGTGCCAGCAGTGAATCCACAGGGGGGCCTTACAATGAGCAGTTCTTC; CDR3aa: CASSESTGGPYNEQFF